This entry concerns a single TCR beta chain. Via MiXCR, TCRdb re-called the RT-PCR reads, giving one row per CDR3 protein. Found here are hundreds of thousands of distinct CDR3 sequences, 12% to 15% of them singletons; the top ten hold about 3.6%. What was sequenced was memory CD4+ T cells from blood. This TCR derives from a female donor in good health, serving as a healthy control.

Here the CDR3 DNA reads TGTGCCAGCAGCCCCCGAGAGGGGACTAGCTCTGGGGCCAACGTCCTGACTTTC. It encodes CASSPREGTSSGANVLTF. The chain combines TRBV11-2 with TRBJ2-6, with 8 positions matching TRBD2. The ends lost 5 bases at V and 0 bases at J; junction bases unmatched: 9. This CDR3 has 18 amino acids. Looked up from germline, CDR1 is SGHAT and CDR2 is FQNNGV.